The 23 T cell receptor beta chains below come from one sample, sequenced in a study of human T cells and chemical hapten exposure. TCRdb fed the RACE reads into MiXCR, producing one record per CDR3 protein. The sample holds about 300,000 distinct CDR3 sequences, approximately 5.8% seen once. Documented time point: pre-sensitization, week 0. Treatment indicated: therapeutic diphenylcyclopropenone sensitization with weekly scalp DPC. Here the sequenced sample was whole blood, taken in connection with sensitization to the hapten diphenylcyclopropenone (DPC). The receptors stem from a woman aged 18-29 years with alopecia areata. Some clones in this sample may be carry-over from other donors' samples.

The CDR3 nucleotides read TGTGCCAGCAGCCCGAGACTAGCGATCGCCTACGAGCAGTACTTC. Its translation: CASSPRLAIAYEQYF. The chain carries TRBV7-2 and TRBJ2-7; 8 nucleotides agree with TRBD2. The trim removed 5 bases at V and 2 bases at J, leaving 8 bases unmatched. This CDR3 comprises 15 residues. In germline, CDR1 is SGHTA, CDR2 FQGNSA.

This clonotype was recorded at least ten times. The gene calls are TRBV27 and TRBJ1-3, with D unclear. Per germline, CDR1 MNHEY and CDR2 SMNVEV (reference sequence). CDR3 length equals 14 residues. V gave up 5 bases and J gave up 1 base, with 9 bases separating them. This chain's CDR3 is CASSPYGSGNTIYF. CDR3 in DNA: TGTGCCAGCAGTCCCTACGGATCTGGAAACACCATATATTTT.

This clonotype was detected only a few times. This chain links TRBV28 with TRBJ2-7; 12 bases match TRBD2. There are 15 residues in the CDR3. Unmatched junction bases numbered 5, after V lost 6 bases and J lost 2 bases. CDR1 is MDHEN, CDR2 SYDVKM, per germline. CDR3 residues: CASRPGLAGTYEQYF. CDR3 in DNA: TGTGCCAGCAGGCCGGGACTAGCGGGTACCTACGAGCAGTACTTC. The complete variable domain, with remaining parts taken from reference TRBV28 and TRBJ2-7, reads DVKVTQSSRYLVKRTGEKVFLECVQDMDHENMFWYRQDPGLGLRLIYFSYDVKMKEKGDIPEGYSVSREKKERFSLILESASTNQTSMYLCASRPGLAGTYEQYFGPGTRLTVT.

This clonotype appeared many times. The rearrangement joins TRBV3-1 to TRBJ1-4, with D uncertain. The CDR3 extends over 13 amino acids. With 4 bases removed from V and 1 base from J, the gap between germline ends came to 4 bases. Germline V CDR1 and CDR2: LGHDT, YNNKEL (reference sequence). The CDR3 sequence: CASSLLTNEKLFF. In nucleotides, the CDR3 is TGTGCCAGCAGCCTCCTAACTAATGAAAAACTGTTTTTT.

This clonotype was detected a few times. A junction boundary mismatches the germline segment, possibly from a read error. The rearrangement links TRBV4-1 to TRBJ2-5; D may match TRBD1 or TRBD2 (5 bases each). The CDR3 has 14 residues. The V gene's germline CDR1 is MGHRA and CDR2 YSYEKL. DNA for the CDR3: TGCGCCAGCAGCCAAACCGGGACCCAAGTGACCCAGTACTTC. It translates to CASSQTGTQVTQYF.

This clonotype came up many times. The chain links TRBV7-2 to TRBJ2-3, with TRBD1 matching 8 bases. After removal of 5 bases from V and 4 bases from J, the junction contained 5 bases not matched to a gene. Looked up from germline, CDR1 is SGHTA and CDR2 is FQGNSA. CDR3 length equals 14 residues. The CDR3, as DNA: TGTGCCAGCAGCCCGGACAGGGCAGCAGATACGCAGTATTTT. This sequence encodes CASSPDRAADTQYF.

J is TRBJ1-1 and V is TRBV12-3 or TRBV12-4; D not certain. The CDR3 is 15 residues long. V was shortened by 1 base and J by 2 bases, with 11 bases between the two germline ends. The CDR3 coding sequence is TGTGCCAGCAGTTTAGGGGGTACCCGAAACACTGAAGCTTTCTTT. It is translated as CASSLGGTRNTEAFF.

CDR3 amino acids: CASTNPQGEDNQPQHF. CDR3 nucleotides: TGTGCCAGCACCAACCCCCAGGGGGAGGACAATCAGCCCCAGCATTTT. The rearrangement uses TRBV9 and TRBJ1-5; 7 nucleotides agree with TRBD1. This CDR3 region has 16 residues. Germline trimming cut 6 bases from V and 3 bases from J; bases unmatched to any gene: 12. Germline CDR1 and CDR2: SGDLS and YYNGEE.

The table lists this clonotype with a few counts. The chain is built from TRBV7-3 and TRBJ2-1; D might be TRBD1 or TRBD2, each matching 5 bases. Between the trimmed V and J ends, which lost 5 bases and 4 bases, there was a span of 15 bases. The germline gives CDR1 SGHTA, CDR2 FQGTGA. There are 15 residues in the CDR3. Here the CDR3 reads CASSPGTTVYNEQFF. The CDR3 DNA follows: TGTGCCAGCAGCCCCGGGACCACCGTTTACAATGAGCAGTTCTTC.

In this sample, this clonotype turned up a few times. DNA of the CDR3: TGTGCCAGCAGTCCAGCATATGGCTACACCTTC. Translation: CASSPAYGYTF. The chain employs TRBV6-2 or TRBV6-3 and TRBJ1-2; no clear D gene. The CDR3 spans 11 residues. Looked up from germline, CDR1 is MNHEY and CDR2 is SVGEGT. V lost 5 bases and J lost 5, with 6 bases in between.

This clonotype was detected ten times or more. Here the CDR3 DNA reads TGTGCCAGCAGTTTACAGGGGGCCTCCACTGAAGCTTTCTTT. Amino acids: CASSLQGASTEAFF. This chain links TRBV2 with TRBJ1-1, with TRBD1 matching over 9 bases. V lost 5 bases to trimming and J lost 4 bases; unmatched junction nucleotides: 5. The CDR3 totals 14 residues. Germline CDR1 and CDR2: SNHLY and FYNNEI. Complete variable domain (other parts from reference TRBV2 and TRBJ1-1): EPEVTQTPSHQVTQMGQEVILRCVPISNHLYFYWYRQILGQKVEFLVSFYNNEISEKSEIFDDQFSVERPDGSNFTLKIRSTKLEDSAMYFCASSLQGASTEAFFGQGTRLTVV.

This clonotype was picked up a small number of times. This chain's CDR3 is CASSQELFATYEQYF. The CDR3 DNA follows: TGTGCCAGCAGCCAAGAGTTGTTTGCAACCTACGAGCAGTACTTC. The V gene is TRBV4-2, the J gene TRBJ2-7; no definite D call. Germline CDR1 is LGHNA and CDR2 is YNFKEQ. Between the trimmed V and J ends, which lost 0 bases and 2 bases, there was a span of 11 bases. The CDR3 has 15 residues.

This clonotype was detected only a few times. The chain couples TRBV3-1 to TRBJ1-1; a weak D match, TRBD1 (5 bases). Germline lookup yields CDR1 LGHDT and CDR2 YNNKEL (reference sequence). Trimming took 0 bases from V and 3 from J, leaving 11 bases between them. The CDR3 extends over 15 amino acids. Here the CDR3 DNA reads TGTGCCAGCAGCCAAGAGATTGGGGGGGACACTGAAGCTTTCTTT. This gives the protein CASSQEIGGDTEAFF.

This clonotype has more than one count but fewer than ten. The V and J genes are TRBV27 and TRBJ1-6, with no clear D. V lost 6 bases to trimming and J lost 7 bases, with 10 bases between them. The germline gives CDR1 MNHEY, CDR2 SMNVEV (reference sequence). This CDR3 has 13 amino acids. CDR3 residues: CASREFGNSPLHF. In DNA, the CDR3 is TGTGCCAGCAGGGAATTCGGGAATTCACCCCTCCACTTT.

This clonotype came up a few times. The chain recombines TRBV6-5 with TRBJ2-7, with D possibly being TRBD1 (7 bases). The germline gives CDR1 MNHEY, CDR2 SVGAGI. Trimming removed 6 bases at V and 3 bases at J, with 21 bases between. The CDR3 length is 16 residues. The CDR3, as DNA: TGTGCCAGCAGCCCCCCCCGTGGAGGGGGCGTCTACGAGCAGTACTTC. Encoded protein: CASSPPRGGGVYEQYF.

The V gene is TRBV3-1, the J gene TRBJ1-6; D is possibly TRBD1 (6 bases). There are 13 residues in the CDR3. V was cut by 4 bases and J by 8 bases, with 9 bases left in between. Looked up from germline, CDR1 is LGHDT and CDR2 is YNNKEL (reference sequence). CDR3 in DNA: TGTGCCAGCAGCCCCAGGGGCTATTCACCCCTCCACTTT. As protein: CASSPRGYSPLHF.

This clonotype was counted ten times or more. The rearrangement links TRBV29-1 to TRBJ1-1; D is unresolved. Germline values: CDR1 SQVTM, CDR2 ANQGSEA. Trimming stripped 1 base from V and 6 bases from J, with 6 bases between. The CDR3 consists of 11 residues. The CDR3, as DNA: TGCAGCGTTGAAGGGACCTCTGAAGCTTTCTTT. This translates into CSVEGTSEAFF. The entire variable domain, with the rest obtained from reference TRBV29-1 and TRBJ1-1, is as follows: SAVISQKPSRDICQRGTSLTIQCQVDSQVTMMFWYRQQPGQSLTLIATANQGSEATYESGFVIDKFPISRPNLTFSTLTVSNMSPEDSSIYLCSVEGTSEAFFGQGTRLTVV.

This clonotype was observed a single time. This CDR3 reads CASSLGGRTRPDTQYF. The DNA for the CDR3 is TGTGCCAGCAGCTTAGGGGGGAGGACTAGGCCAGATACGCAGTATTTT. The gene calls are TRBV7-6 and TRBJ2-3, with 7 positions matching TRBD2. The CDR3 runs 16 residues. The trim removed 1 base at V and 4 bases at J, leaving 8 bases unmatched. Germline V gives CDR1 SGHVS, CDR2 FNYEAQ.

This clonotype was observed many times. This chain uses TRBV18 with TRBJ2-5; D perhaps matches TRBD2 (5 bases). The V and J ends lost 4 bases and 1 base respectively, with 13 bases between them. The CDR3 contains 15 residues. Germline V gene sequence: CDR1 KGHSH, CDR2 LQKENI. This chain's CDR3 is CASSQIPGTQETQYF. In nucleotides, the CDR3 is TGTGCCAGCTCACAAATACCGGGAACCCAAGAGACCCAGTACTTC.

This clonotype was seen a handful of times. This chain links TRBV7-9 with TRBJ1-1; D is possibly TRBD1 (5 bases). The V end was cut by 7 bases, the J end by 11 bases, with 17 bases between. The CDR3 has 12 amino acids. Germline V gives CDR1 SEHNR, CDR2 FQNEAQ (reference sequence). As DNA, the CDR3 is TGTGCCAGCATCCTCGCCGGGACCGGGGCTTTCTTT. This translates into CASILAGTGAFF.

This clonotype has at least ten counts. The V and J genes are TRBV4-1 and TRBJ2-1, with D possibly TRBD2 on 7 matching bases. Germline values: CDR1 MGHRA, CDR2 YSYEKL. The CDR3 runs 16 residues. V gave up 0 bases and J gave up 8 bases, with 17 bases separating them. The DNA of the CDR3 is TGCGCCAGCAGCCAAGAACCTGGGGGGGCTACGGATGAGCAGTTCTTC. As protein: CASSQEPGGATDEQFF.

This sequence joins TRBV6-2 or TRBV6-3 and TRBJ2-7, with 7 bases aligning to TRBD2. V lost 0 bases to trimming and J lost 2 bases; unmatched junction nucleotides: 10. CDR1 is MNHEY and CDR2 is SVGEGT in the germline V gene. The CDR3 spans 17 residues. DNA of the CDR3: TGTGCCAGCAGTTACTCCGCGACTAGCTTAATGCCCTACGAGCAGTACTTC. This codes for CASSYSATSLMPYEQYF.

This clonotype was seen more than once but under ten times. The rearrangement joins TRBV3-1 to TRBJ2-2; 10 bases line up with TRBD2. The CDR3 consists of 18 residues. With V trimmed by 0 bases and J by 1 base, 5 bases remained unmatched. CDR1 and CDR2 from the germline V gene are LGHDT and YNNKEL (reference sequence). This chain's CDR3 is CASSQELAGPLNTGELFF. For the CDR3, the DNA is TGTGCCAGCAGCCAAGAACTAGCGGGGCCTCTGAACACCGGGGAGCTGTTTTTT.